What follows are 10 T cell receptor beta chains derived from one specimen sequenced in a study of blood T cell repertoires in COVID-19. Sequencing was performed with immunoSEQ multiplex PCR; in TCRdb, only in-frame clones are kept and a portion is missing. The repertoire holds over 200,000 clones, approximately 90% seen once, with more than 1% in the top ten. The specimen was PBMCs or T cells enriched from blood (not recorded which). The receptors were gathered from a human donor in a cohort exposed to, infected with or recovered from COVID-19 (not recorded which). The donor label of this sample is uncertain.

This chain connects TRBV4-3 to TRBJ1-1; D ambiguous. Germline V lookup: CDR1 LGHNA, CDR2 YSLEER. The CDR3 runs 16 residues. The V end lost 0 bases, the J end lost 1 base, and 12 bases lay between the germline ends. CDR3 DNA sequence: TGCGCCAGCAGCCAAGAACCCGGGAAAAGGAACACTGAAGCTTTCTTT. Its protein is CASSQEPGKRNTEAFF.

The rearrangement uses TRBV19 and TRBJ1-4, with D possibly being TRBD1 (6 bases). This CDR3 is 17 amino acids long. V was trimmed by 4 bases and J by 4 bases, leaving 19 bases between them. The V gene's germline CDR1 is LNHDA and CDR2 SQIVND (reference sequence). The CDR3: CASSKAGVLAVNEKLFF. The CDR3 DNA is TGTGCCAGTAGTAAAGCAGGGGTCCTGGCGGTTAATGAAAAACTGTTTTTT.

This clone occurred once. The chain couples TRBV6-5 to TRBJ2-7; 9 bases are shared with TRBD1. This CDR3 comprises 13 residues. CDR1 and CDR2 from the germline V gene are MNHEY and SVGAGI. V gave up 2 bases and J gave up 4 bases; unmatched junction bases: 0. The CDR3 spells CASSYDRGYEQYF. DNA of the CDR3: TGTGCCAGCAGTTACGACAGGGGGTACGAGCAGTACTTC.

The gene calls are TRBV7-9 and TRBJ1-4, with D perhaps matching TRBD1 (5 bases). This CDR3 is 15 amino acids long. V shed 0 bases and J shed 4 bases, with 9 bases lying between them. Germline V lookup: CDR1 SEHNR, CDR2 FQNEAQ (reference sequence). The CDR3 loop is CASSLAGGNNEKLFF. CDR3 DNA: TGTGCCAGCAGCTTAGCGGGGGGGAATAATGAAAAACTGTTTTTT. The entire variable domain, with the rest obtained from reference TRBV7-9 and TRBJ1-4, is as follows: DTGVSQNPRHKITKRGQNVTFRCDPISEHNRLYWYRQTLGQGPEFLTYFQNEAQLEKSRLLSDRFSAERPKGSFSTLEIQRTEQGDSAMYLCASSLAGGNNEKLFFGSGTQLSVL.

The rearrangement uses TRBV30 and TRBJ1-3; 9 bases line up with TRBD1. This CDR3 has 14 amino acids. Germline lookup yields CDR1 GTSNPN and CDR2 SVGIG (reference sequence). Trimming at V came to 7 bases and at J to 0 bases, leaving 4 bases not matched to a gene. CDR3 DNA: TGTGCCTTGGGACAGGGAAGCTCTGGAAACACCATATATTTT. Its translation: CALGQGSSGNTIYF.

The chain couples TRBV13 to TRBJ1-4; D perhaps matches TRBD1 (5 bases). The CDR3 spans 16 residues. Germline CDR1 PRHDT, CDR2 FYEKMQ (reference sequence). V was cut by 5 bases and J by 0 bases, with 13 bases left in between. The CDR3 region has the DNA TGTGCCAGCAGCCCGGGGACTTTTGCAACTAATGAAAAACTGTTTTTT. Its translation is CASSPGTFATNEKLFF.

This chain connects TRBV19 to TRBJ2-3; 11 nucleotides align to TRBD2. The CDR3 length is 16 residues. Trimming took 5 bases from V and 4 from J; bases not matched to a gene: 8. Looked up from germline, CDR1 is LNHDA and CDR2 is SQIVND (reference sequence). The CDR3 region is CASSLTSGALADTQYF. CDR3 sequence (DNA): TGTGCCAGTAGTTTGACTAGCGGGGCGTTGGCAGATACGCAGTATTTT. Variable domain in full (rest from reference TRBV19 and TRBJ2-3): DGGITQSPKYLFRKEGQNVTLSCEQNLNHDAMYWYRQDPGQGLRLIYYSQIVNDFQKGDIAEGYSVSREKKESFPLTVTSAQKNPTAFYLCASSLTSGALADTQYFGPGTRLTVL.

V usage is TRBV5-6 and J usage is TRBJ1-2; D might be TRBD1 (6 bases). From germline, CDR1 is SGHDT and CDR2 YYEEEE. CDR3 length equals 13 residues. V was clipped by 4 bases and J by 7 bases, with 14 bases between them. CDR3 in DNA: TGTGCCAGCAGCCTATTTCAGGGGTCTGGCTACACCTTC. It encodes CASSLFQGSGYTF.

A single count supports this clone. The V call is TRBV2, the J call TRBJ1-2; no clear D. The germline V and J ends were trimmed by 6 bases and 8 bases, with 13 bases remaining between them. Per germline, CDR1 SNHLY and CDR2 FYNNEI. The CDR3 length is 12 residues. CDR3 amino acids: CASRRGLEGYTF. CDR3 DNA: TGTGCCAGCAGGAGAGGACTAGAGGGCTACACCTTC.

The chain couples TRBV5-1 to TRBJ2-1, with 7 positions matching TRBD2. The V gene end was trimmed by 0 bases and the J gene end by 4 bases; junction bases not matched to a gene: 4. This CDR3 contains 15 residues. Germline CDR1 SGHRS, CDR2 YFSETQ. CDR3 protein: CASSLASGEYNEQFF. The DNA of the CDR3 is TGCGCCAGCAGCTTGGCGAGCGGGGAGTACAATGAGCAGTTCTTC.